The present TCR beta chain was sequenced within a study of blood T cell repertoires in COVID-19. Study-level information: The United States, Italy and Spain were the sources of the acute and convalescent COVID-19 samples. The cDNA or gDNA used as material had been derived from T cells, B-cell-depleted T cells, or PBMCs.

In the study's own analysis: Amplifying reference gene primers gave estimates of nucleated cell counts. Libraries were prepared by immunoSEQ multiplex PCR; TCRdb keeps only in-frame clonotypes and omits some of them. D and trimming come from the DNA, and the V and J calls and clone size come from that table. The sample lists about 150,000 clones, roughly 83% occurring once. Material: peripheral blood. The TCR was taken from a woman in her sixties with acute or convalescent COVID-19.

The CDR3 reads CASQGVTDTQYF. The CDR3 nucleotides read TGTGCCAGCCAGGGGGTTACAGATACGCAGTATTTT. V usage is TRBV12-3 or TRBV12-4 and J usage is TRBJ2-3; 7 positions match TRBD1. Trimming at V came to 8 bases and at J to 3 bases, leaving 2 bases not matched to a gene. The CDR3 covers 12 residues.